These 16 T cell receptor beta chains originate from one sample sequenced in a study of OX40 agonist ivuxolimab in advanced cancers. TCRdb keeps only in-frame clones here, not all; method: immunoSEQ multiplex PCR. The sample contains roughly 53,000 clones, 84% of which appear only once. The source material was CD4+ or CD8+ T cells sorted from blood, sampled in a trial of the OX40 agonist ivuxolimab. The receptors were gathered from an adult with an advanced solid tumor such as melanoma, head and neck, liver or kidney cancer.

The V and J genes are TRBV7-9 and TRBJ1-2; D unresolved. The V and J ends lost 1 base and 4 bases respectively, with 4 bases between them. There are 12 residues in the CDR3. In germline, CDR1 is SEHNR, CDR2 FQNEAQ (reference sequence). This CDR3 is CASSLDRYGYTF. The DNA for the CDR3 is TGTGCCAGCAGCTTAGACCGCTATGGCTACACCTTC.

This CDR3 is CASSHPRGAYGYTF. DNA for the CDR3: TGTGCCAGCAGCCACCCGCGGGGGGCATATGGCTACACCTTC. The V and J genes are TRBV7-2 and TRBJ1-2; perhaps TRBD1 as D (6 bases). Trimming shortened V by 5 bases and J by 5 bases, and 15 bases separated the two germline ends. CDR1 SGHTA and CDR2 FQGNSA come from the germline V gene. This CDR3 has 14 residues.

The J gene is TRBJ2-2, the V gene TRBV10-3, with D unresolved. The length of the CDR3 is 10 residues. With 10 bases removed from V and 7 bases from J, the gap between germline ends came to 7 bases. Looked up from germline, CDR1 is ENHRY and CDR2 is SYGVKD. CDR3 loop: CATLGGELFF. The CDR3 DNA reads TGTGCCACCCTCGGCGGGGAGCTGTTTTTT.

The rearrangement links TRBV12-5 to TRBJ2-5, with 9 bases identical to TRBD2. Germline CDR1 is LGHNT and CDR2 is FRNRAP. V dropped 4 bases and J dropped 5; count of bases not matched to a gene: 5. CDR3 length: 14 amino acids. In DNA form, the CDR3 reads TGTGCTAGTGGTTATAGCGGGGGCGGTGAGACCCAGTACTTC. This sequence encodes CASGYSGGGETQYF. Drawing the rest from reference TRBV12-5 and TRBJ2-5, the complete variable domain is DARVTQTPRHKVTEMGQEVTMRCQPILGHNTVFWYRQTMMQGLELLAYFRNRAPLDDSGMPKDRFSAEMPDATLATLKIQPSEPRDSAVYFCASGYSGGGETQYFGPGTRLLVL.

In its sample, this clone was seen a few times. The rearrangement links TRBV5-1 to TRBJ2-7; weak D call: TRBD2 (5 bases). Germline lookup yields CDR1 SGHRS and CDR2 YFSETQ. CDR3 size: 15 residues. Trimming shortened V by 3 bases and J by 2 bases, and 15 bases separated the two germline ends. The CDR3 here is CASSSPHRETYEQYF. The CDR3 nucleotides are TGCGCCAGCAGCTCACCTCACCGGGAAACCTACGAGCAGTACTTC. The full variable domain, completed using reference TRBV5-1 and TRBJ2-7, is KAGVTQTPRYLIKTRGQQVTLSCSPISGHRSVSWYQQTPGQGLQFLFEYFSETQRNKGNFPGRFSGRQFSNSRSEMNVSTLELGDSALYLCASSSPHRETYEQYFGPGTRLTVT.

The V and J genes are TRBV5-1 and TRBJ2-7; D unclear. Germline V gene data show CDR1 as SGHRS and CDR2 as YFSETQ. The CDR3 is made up of 13 amino acids. V lost 5 bases, J lost 0 bases, and 9 bases lay in between. The CDR3 is CASRHSSSYEQYF. CDR3 in DNA: TGCGCCAGCAGGCATTCGAGCTCCTACGAGCAGTACTTC.

V gene TRBV5-8 combines with J gene TRBJ2-7; D may be TRBD1 or TRBD2 (5 bases each). Per germline, CDR1 SGHTS and CDR2 YDEGEE. The CDR3 is 14 residues long. The V gene lost 1 base and the J gene lost 4 bases, with 12 bases spanning the gap. CDR3 protein: CASSLWGTEYEQYF. CDR3 DNA: TGTGCCAGCAGCTTGTGGGGGACGGAATACGAGCAGTACTTC.

The rearrangement uses TRBV19 and TRBJ2-5; D may match TRBD1 or TRBD2 (5 bases each). Trimming pared 3 bases from V and 4 bases from J, leaving 15 bases between. CDR1 is LNHDA and CDR2 is SQIVND in the germline V gene (reference sequence). The length of the CDR3 is 15 residues. The CDR3 DNA is TGTGCCAGTAGTATGTTTCGGGCTGGGGGAGAGACCCAGTACTTC. Translated, it gives CASSMFRAGGETQYF.

This chain joins TRBV4-2 and TRBJ2-1, with TRBD2 matching 10 bases. V was clipped by 0 bases and J by 6 bases; unmatched bases: 8. The CDR3 length is 17 residues. Looked up from germline, CDR1 is LGHNA and CDR2 is YNFKEQ. The CDR3 protein is CASSQDPVAGGFNEQFF. In DNA, the CDR3 is TGTGCCAGCAGCCAAGATCCGGTAGCGGGAGGTTTCAATGAGCAGTTCTTC.

V usage is TRBV29-1 and J usage is TRBJ1-1, with 9 bases that match TRBD1. V dropped 4 bases and J dropped 7; count of bases not matched to a gene: 4. The CDR3 has 12 amino acids. Germline assignment: CDR1 SQVTM and CDR2 ANQGSEA. The CDR3 DNA sequence: TGCAGCGTTGTGGGACAGGGAATTGAAGCTTTCTTT. It yields the protein CSVVGQGIEAFF.

This clone came up a few times. The DNA for the CDR3 is TGTGCCAGCAGGACCGGGACTAGAACTCAAGAGACCCAGTACTTC. This gives the protein CASRTGTRTQETQYF. The chain employs TRBV7-9 and TRBJ2-5, with 8 bases fitting TRBD2. Germline V gene sequence: CDR1 SEHNR, CDR2 FQNEAQ (reference sequence). The V and J ends lost 6 bases and 2 bases, in that order; junction bases with no gene match: 8. The CDR3 sequence is 15 residues long.

The chain has TRBV6-6 and TRBJ2-5; D call uncertain. Germline loops: CDR1 MNHNY, CDR2 SVGAGI (reference sequence). V gave up 5 bases and J gave up 1 base, with 11 bases separating them. CDR3 size: 14 residues. The CDR3 region is CASSPSPVQETQYF. DNA of the CDR3: TGTGCCAGCAGTCCCTCGCCAGTCCAAGAGACCCAGTACTTC.

The gene calls are TRBV14 and TRBJ2-7; TRBD2 matches 12 bases. Trimming cost V 4 bases and J 1 base; bases outside gene matches: 11. The CDR3 sequence is 18 residues long. Germline CDR1 reads SGHDN; CDR2 reads FVKESK. The CDR3 is CASSPFTGLAGYSYEQYF. CDR3 bases: TGTGCCAGCAGCCCCTTTACGGGACTAGCGGGTTATTCCTACGAGCAGTACTTC.

The chain couples TRBV6-1 to TRBJ1-6, with D possibly TRBD1 on 5 matching bases. The CDR3 is 12 residues long. The germline V and J ends were trimmed by 7 bases and 10 bases, with 11 bases remaining between them. In germline, CDR1 is MNHNS, CDR2 SASEGT. The CDR3: CASTGLSSPLHF. DNA for the CDR3: TGTGCCAGCACAGGGTTATCGTCACCCCTCCACTTT.

The J gene is TRBJ1-6, the V gene TRBV14, with D tentatively TRBD1 (5 bases). The CDR3 is made up of 15 amino acids. Germline lookup yields CDR1 SGHDN and CDR2 FVKESK. Trimming left V 4 bases short and J 7 bases short, with 14 bases between. In DNA form, the CDR3 reads TGTGCCAGCAGCCCCCAACCGGGGCCAAATTCACCCCTCCACTTT. As protein: CASSPQPGPNSPLHF.

The chain has TRBV6-4 and TRBJ1-5; D gene unclear. This CDR3 is 13 amino acids long. V was pared by 6 bases and J by 5 bases, with 11 bases between. Per germline, CDR1 MRHNA and CDR2 SNTAGT. The DNA of the CDR3 is TGTGCCAGCAGCATAGCCTGGGATCAGCCCCAGCATTTT. This codes for CASSIAWDQPQHF.